This T cell receptor (beta chain) came from a study of molecular identifiers for immune sequencing clone quantification. Trimming removed 4 bases from V and 2 bases from J, with 9 bases in between. Germline CDR1 SGDLS, CDR2 YYNGEE. The CDR3 consists of 13 residues. This clonotype was seen ten or more times. Its specificity is unknown. Using its own MiXCR run on the PCR reads, TCRdb lists one record per CDR3 protein. Of about 640,000 distinct CDR3 sequences in the sample, just under 20% are singletons; the top ten hold roughly 0.83%. Points from the study as a whole: Underestimation of highly expanded clone sizes could arise where identical TCR molecules share a barcode.

The sequenced sample consisted of naive CD8+ T cells from blood, with Jurkat cell RNA spiked in. Subset here: FACS-sorted CD8+CD4-CCR7+CD45RA+ naive T cells. This chain joins TRBV9 and TRBJ1-1, with D uncertain. This sequence was found in a human donor in good health. Some libraries in this study had Jurkat cell RNA spiked in. The CDR3 DNA reads TGTGCCAGCAGCATAGAGTTCAACACTGAAGCTTTCTTT. It yields the protein CASSIEFNTEAFF.